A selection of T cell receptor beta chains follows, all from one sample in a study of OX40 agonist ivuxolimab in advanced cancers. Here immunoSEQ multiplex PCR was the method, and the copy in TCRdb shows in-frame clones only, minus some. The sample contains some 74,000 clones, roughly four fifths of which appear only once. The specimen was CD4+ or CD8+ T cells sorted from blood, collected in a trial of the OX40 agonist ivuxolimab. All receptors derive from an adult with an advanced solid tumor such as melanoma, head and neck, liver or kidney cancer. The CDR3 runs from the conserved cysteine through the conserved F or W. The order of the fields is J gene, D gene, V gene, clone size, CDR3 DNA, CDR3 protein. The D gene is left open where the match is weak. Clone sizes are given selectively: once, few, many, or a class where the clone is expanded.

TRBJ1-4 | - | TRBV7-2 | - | TGTGCCAGCAGCTTCGACGGGGCGAATGAAAAACTGTTTTTT | CASSFDGANEKLFF
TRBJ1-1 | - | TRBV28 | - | TGTGCCAGCCTGGAGGGGGGGCTTGAGACTGAAGCTTTCTTT | CASLEGGLETEAFF
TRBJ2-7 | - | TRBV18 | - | TGTGCCAGCTCACCGGAGGGGGACGAGCAGTACTTC | CASSPEGDEQYF
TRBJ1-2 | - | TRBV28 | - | TGTGCCAGCAGTTTATCGTATTATGGCTACACCTTC | CASSLSYYGYTF
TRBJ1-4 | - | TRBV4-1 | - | TGCGCCAGCAGCCTATATGGGACGGGAGAAAAACTGTTTTTT | CASSLYGTGEKLFF
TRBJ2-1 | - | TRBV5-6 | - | TGTGCCAGCAGCTTGGACAGGGTGGAGGATGAGCAGTTCTTC | CASSLDRVEDEQFF
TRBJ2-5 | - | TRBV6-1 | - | TGTGCCAGCAGTGCCCCTCTGGAGGTAGAGACCCAGTACTTC | CASSAPLEVETQYF
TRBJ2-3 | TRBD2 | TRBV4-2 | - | TGTGCCAGCAGCTCAAGGCTGCTAGCGGGTGGGGCAGATACGCAGTATTTT | CASSSRLLAGGADTQYF
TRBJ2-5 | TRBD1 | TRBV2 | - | TGTGCCAGCAGCGGAGATCCCGGGACAGGGAGTGTGACCCAGTACTTC | CASSGDPGTGSVTQYF
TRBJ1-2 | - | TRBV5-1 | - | TGCGCCAGCAGCTGGGGTCCGGATATAGACTATGGCTACACCTTC | CASSWGPDIDYGYTF
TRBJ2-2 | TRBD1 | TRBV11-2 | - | TGTGCCAGCAGCTTAGGCTCCCTCAGGGGGCGGACCGGGGAGCTGTTTTTT | CASSLGSLRGRTGELFF
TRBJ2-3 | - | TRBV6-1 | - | TGTGCCAGCAGCGGACAATCTACAATTACAGATACGCAGTATTTT | CASSGQSTITDTQYF
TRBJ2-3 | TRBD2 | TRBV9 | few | TGTGCCAGCAGCGTAGGCCTAGCGGGGGGTCTTCTGGGCACAGATACGCAGTATTTT | CASSVGLAGGLLGTDTQYF
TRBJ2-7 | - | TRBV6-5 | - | TGTGCCAGCAGTTTAAAGGTGGACTCCTACGAGCAGTACTTC | CASSLKVDSYEQYF
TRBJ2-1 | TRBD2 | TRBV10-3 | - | TGTGCCATCAGTGCCCTCGGAACTAGCGACACCTACAATGAGCAGTTCTTC | CAISALGTSDTYNEQFF
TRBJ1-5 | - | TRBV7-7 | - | TGTGCCAGCAGCTTAGCGGGTGCGGACAGCCTTAATCAGCCCCAGCATTTT | CASSLAGADSLNQPQHF
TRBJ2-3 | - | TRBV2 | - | TGTGCCAGCAGTGACGCGGGTTACACAGATACGCAGTATTTT | CASSDAGYTDTQYF
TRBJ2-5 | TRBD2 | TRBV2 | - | TGTGCCAGTAGCGGGGGGAATCTGGAGACCCAGTACTTC | CASSGGNLETQYF
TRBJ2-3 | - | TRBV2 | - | TGTGCCAGCAACATACAAGGAGGAGGGCCATGGTATTTT | CASNIQGGGPWYF
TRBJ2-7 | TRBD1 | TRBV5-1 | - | TGCGCCAGCAGCTTGGACGGGACAGGGTCCTACGAGCAGTACTTC | CASSLDGTGSYEQYF
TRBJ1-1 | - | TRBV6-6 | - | TGTGCCAGCACTCCCGCGGCAGGAGCCTTGAACACTGAAGCTTTCTTT | CASTPAAGALNTEAFF
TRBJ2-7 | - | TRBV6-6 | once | TGTGCCACCCCCGTGGGGGCCGGAGATCGTGAGCAGTACTTC | CATPVGAGDREQYF
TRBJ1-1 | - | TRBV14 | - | TGTGCCAGCAGCCTAGGGGATAGTCGGCAGGCAATAGAAGCTTTCTTT | CASSLGDSRQAIEAFF
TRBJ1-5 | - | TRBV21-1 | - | TGTGCCAGCAGCATGCGACAGGCGGCGAATAGCAATCAGCCCCAGCATTTT | CASSMRQAANSNQPQHF
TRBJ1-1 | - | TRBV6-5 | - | TGTGCCAGCATCCCTCAGGCAGGCACTGAAGCTTTCTTT | CASIPQAGTEAFF
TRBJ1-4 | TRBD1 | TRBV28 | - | TGTGCCAGCAGCCCACCACCGGGACAGAAGAATGAAAAACTGTTTTTT | CASSPPPGQKNEKLFF
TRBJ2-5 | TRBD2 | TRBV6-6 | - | TGTGCCAGCAACAGACTAGCGGGGGCCGCCGAGACCCAGTACTTC | CASNRLAGAAETQYF
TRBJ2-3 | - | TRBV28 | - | TGTGCCAGCTTACCAGGGGGGGCAGATACGCAGTATTTT | CASLPGGADTQYF
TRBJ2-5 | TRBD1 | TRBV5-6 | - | TGTGCCAGCAGCTTCACAGGGGGCGGGGAGACCCAGTACTTC | CASSFTGGGETQYF
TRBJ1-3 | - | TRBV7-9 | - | TGTGCCAGCAGCGCTACAACCGGGACGTCCGGAAACACCATATATTTT | CASSATTGTSGNTIYF
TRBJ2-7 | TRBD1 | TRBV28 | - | TGTGCCAGCAGTTTATATTGGAGTTGGGGGTTGGACAGGGGAATAAGCTACGAGCAGTACTTC | CASSLYWSWGLDRGISYEQYF
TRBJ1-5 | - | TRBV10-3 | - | TGTGCCATCAGTGAAGACAGGAGCACCCAGCCCCAGCATTTT | CAISEDRSTQPQHF
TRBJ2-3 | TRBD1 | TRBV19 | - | TGTGCCAGTAGTATAGGGGCAGGGGGAAATACGCAGTATTTT | CASSIGAGGNTQYF
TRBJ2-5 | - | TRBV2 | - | TGTGCCAGCAGCTACGAAGAGACCCAGTACTTC | CASSYEETQYF
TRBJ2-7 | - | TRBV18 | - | TGTGCCAGCTCACTTTCTCAAGGAAGCTACGAGCAGTACTTC | CASSLSQGSYEQYF
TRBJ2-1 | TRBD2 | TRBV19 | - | TGTGCCAGTAGTCAGTGGTGGGAGGGAGTGGGGAATGAGCAGTTCTTC | CASSQWWEGVGNEQFF
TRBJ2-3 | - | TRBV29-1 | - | TGCAGCGTTGAGCACCCGGACAGCACAGATACGCAGTATTTT | CSVEHPDSTDTQYF
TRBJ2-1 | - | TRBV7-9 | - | TGTGCCAGCAGCTTAGACAATGAGCAGTTCTTC | CASSLDNEQFF
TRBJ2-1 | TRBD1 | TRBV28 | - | TGTGCCAGCAGTTCCGGGACAGGGGCAAATGAGCAGTTCTTC | CASSSGTGANEQFF
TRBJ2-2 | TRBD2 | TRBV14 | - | TGTGCCAGAACTAGCGGGCCCGGGGAGCTGTTTTTT | CARTSGPGELFF
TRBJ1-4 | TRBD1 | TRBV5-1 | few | TGCGCCAGCAGCACGGGACAGATAGCAACTAATGAAAAACTGTTTTTT | CASSTGQIATNEKLFF
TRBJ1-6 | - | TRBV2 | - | TGTGCCAGCAGGGCGCAAGAGTCACCCCTCCACTTT | CASRAQESPLHF
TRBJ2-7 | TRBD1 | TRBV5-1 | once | TGCGCCAGCAGCTTGACAGGGGTAGGGTACGAGCAGTACTTC | CASSLTGVGYEQYF
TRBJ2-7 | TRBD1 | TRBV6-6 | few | TGTGCCAGCAGTGCCAGGGGACAGGAATCCTACGAGCAGTACTTC | CASSARGQESYEQYF
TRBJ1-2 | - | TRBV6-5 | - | TGTGCCAGCAGTTACCGCCGGGACGGGATTACGTATGGCTACACCTTC | CASSYRRDGITYGYTF
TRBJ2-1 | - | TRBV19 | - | TGTGCCAGCACCCGGGACCGTCACAATGAGCAGTTCTTC | CASTRDRHNEQFF
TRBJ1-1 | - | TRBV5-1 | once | TGCGCCAGCAGCTGGGGCCAGGGGAGTGAAGCTTTCTTT | CASSWGQGSEAFF
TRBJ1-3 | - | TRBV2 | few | TGTGCCAGCAGTGGAACAGGGGGAAACACCATATATTTT | CASSGTGGNTIYF
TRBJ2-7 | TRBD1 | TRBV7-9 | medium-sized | TGTGCCAGCAGTTTTGGACAGGGGCTCGATGAGCAGTACTTC | CASSFGQGLDEQYF
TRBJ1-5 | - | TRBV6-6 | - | TGTGCCAGCAGCTGGGGGGGTAGCAATCAGCCCCAGCATTTT | CASSWGGSNQPQHF
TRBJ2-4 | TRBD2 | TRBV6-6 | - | TGTGCCAGCAGATCCGGGACTAGCCCCGATTTCTACTTC | CASRSGTSPDFYF
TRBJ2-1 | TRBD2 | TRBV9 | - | TGTGCCAGCAGCCCCCTAGCGGGAGTAGGGAGTGAGCAGTTCTTC | CASSPLAGVGSEQFF
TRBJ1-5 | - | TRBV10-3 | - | TGTGCCATCAGTGATACGAATCAGCCCCAGCATTTT | CAISDTNQPQHF